Below, one T cell receptor (beta chain) is given with its context. The antigen it binds to is not known. Base qualities are not provided; no much larger clone lies one nucleotide away. These data originate in a study of cytotoxic CD8 clonotypes in ibrutinib-treated CLL listed by TCRdb under 2021. Background for the entire study: The cohort was composed of some ten relapsed/refractory and about 15 treatment-naive patients; IGHV unmutated status was identified in some 17 patients. Samples averaged about 260,000 productive templates and 94,082 productive rearrangements. Longitudinal samples were available for about 30% of the roughly 86 trial participants. Cryopreserved peripheral blood mononuclear cells were collected before treatment, at response, and at either disease progression or sustained remission. Response samples were obtained after a median of approximately 12 months of treatment, with a range of roughly 6 to 40 months. Every sample from remission and from progressive disease was obtained while the patients were still on ibrutinib. Responses were partial in approximately 24 patients and complete in 2; after median 68 months follow-up, about 14 stayed in remission and 12 progressed.

Taken with the paper, the label for time point translates to: around 2 years on ibrutinib. For TCR beta library preparation, approximately 1.8 micrograms of genomic DNA was extracted from cryopreserved PBMCs. Longitudinal blood samples from CLL patients on ibrutinib monotherapy underwent high-throughput TCR beta sequencing. Patients were enrolled in a phase 2 open-label single-center ibrutinib monotherapy trial. Beyond this particular receptor, the publication reports: Sampling times were not matched between patients in sustained remission and patients whose disease was progressing, and lymph node repertoires were not examined. Baseline clonality was found to be higher than that of age-matched healthy donors and was strongly correlated with circulating CD8+ T-cell counts. Clonality rose at ibrutinib response, remained stable during sustained remission, and dropped back toward baseline at progression. Public clonotypes were rare and either shrank or stayed stable during treatment, and the rise in clonality at ibrutinib response reflected expansion of private clonotypes.

Per the germline V gene, SGHTS is the CDR1 and YDEGEE is the CDR2. V sheds 4 bases and J sheds 7 bases, leaving 14 bases between their ends. The CDR3 numbers 13 residues from cysteine through phenylalanine. The DNA shown is the 39-base CDR3, in frame from base 1. The goal of deep resolution MiSeq sequencing was a depth between 1 in 1 million and 1 in 200,000 T cells, and coverage averaged 10x per clonotype. The immunoSEQ hsTCRB Kit was used to generate the TCR beta libraries. The authors' analysis ran thus. ImmunoSEQ Data Assistant and ImmunoSEQ Analyzer were used for data analysis, and V, D and J genes were assigned according to IMGT definitions. Clonality, with values ranging from 0 to 1, was calculated as one minus the normalized Shannon entropy of productive rearrangement frequencies. Public clonotype analysis was restricted to overrepresented clonotypes comprising at least 0.05% of each patient's repertoire. Approximately 12 age-matched healthy donor repertoires from immuneACCESS were used as controls for clonality. TCRdb re-hosts the immuneACCESS table, in-frame sequences only. Its copies lack some clones; in the studies checked, an unresolved V gene accounts for under half of them, and the cause for the rest is not known. The V and J calls and clone size come from that table; D and trimming were worked out from the DNA. The table for this sample lists around 140,000 clones; 76% of them were counted only once. The ten top clones hold 4.5% to 6.5% of the sample.

The sequences come from PBMCs, collected after 24 months of ibrutinib treatment. The chain joins TRBV5-8 to TRBJ1-2; the D gene is not confidently resolved. The TCR sequence derives from a human donor with chronic lymphocytic leukemia. The CDR3 protein: CASSPYLSPGYTF. The DNA reads TGTGCCAGCAGCCCCTACTTGAGTCCTGGCTACACCTTC.